These 21 T cell receptor beta chains came from one sample sequenced in a study of cytomegalovirus exposure and HLA in healthy donors listed by TCRdb under 2017. Receptor libraries were prepared by the immunoSEQ multiplex PCR assay. This is the immuneACCESS table as TCRdb keeps it, with only in-frame sequences that have V and J called. A part of the clones is gone; compared with another copy, unresolved V genes explain less than half, and the rest is unexplained. The sample table shows 160,000 or so clones, and approximately 87% are seen once. 1.4% of the sample is in the top ten clones. Specimen: PBMCs. The receptors shown here come from a woman under 40 in good health and CMV-seronegative.

This clone was recorded only once. The chain employs TRBV13 and TRBJ1-5, with D possibly matching TRBD1 (5 bases). The CDR3 has 13 amino acids. Per the germline V gene, CDR1 is PRHDT and CDR2 is FYEKMQ (reference sequence). Trimming stripped 2 bases from V and 6 bases from J, with 8 bases between. The CDR3 loop reads CASSLQGSQPQHF. For the CDR3, the DNA is TGTGCCAGCAGCTTACAGGGAAGTCAGCCCCAGCATTTT.

The rearrangement links TRBV5-1 to TRBJ2-5; 8 bases line up with TRBD2. The CDR3 runs to 14 residues. J was trimmed by 5 bases and V by 3 bases; bases with no gene match: 6. Germline V gene data show CDR1 as SGHRS and CDR2 as YFSETQ. The CDR3 region has the DNA TGCGCCAGCAGCTCGGGGGGGCCCGGGGAGACCCAGTACTTC. Its protein is CASSSGGPGETQYF. Full variable domain (rest looked up from reference TRBV5-1 and TRBJ2-5): KAGVTQTPRYLIKTRGQQVTLSCSPISGHRSVSWYQQTPGQGLQFLFEYFSETQRNKGNFPGRFSGRQFSNSRSEMNVSTLELGDSALYLCASSSGGPGETQYFGPGTRLLVL.

This clone was recorded a few times. The rearrangement links TRBV10-2 to TRBJ2-2; no definite D call. Germline CDR1 WSHSY, CDR2 SAAADI. Trimming took 2 bases from V and 3 from J, leaving 7 bases between them. The CDR3 is 14 amino acids. CDR3 sequence (DNA): TGCGCCAGCAGTGAGATCCGGTACACCGGGGAGCTGTTTTTT. Translated, it gives CASSEIRYTGELFF.

The chain carries TRBV4-1 and TRBJ1-5, with unresolved D. In germline, CDR1 is MGHRA, CDR2 YSYEKL. V gave up 0 bases and J gave up 0 bases, with 12 bases separating them. This CDR3 is built from 17 residues. Here the CDR3 reads CASSQDRSGLSNQPQHF. CDR3 coding DNA: TGCGCCAGCAGCCAAGATCGGTCGGGTCTTAGCAATCAGCCCCAGCATTTT.

The chain employs TRBV4-1 and TRBJ2-2, with D perhaps matching TRBD1 (6 bases). The V end lost 1 base, the J end lost 4 bases, and 7 bases lay between the germline ends. Germline CDR1 reads MGHRA; CDR2 reads YSYEKL. The CDR3 is 14 residues long. The CDR3 DNA reads TGCGCCAGCAGCCAAGGGGACACCACCGGGGAGCTGTTTTTT. Amino acid sequence: CASSQGDTTGELFF.

The chain recombines TRBV27 with TRBJ2-7; 9 bases align to TRBD1. CDR1 and CDR2 (germline): MNHEY, SMNVEV (reference sequence). The CDR3 has 15 amino acids. V gave up 4 bases and J gave up 2 bases; unmatched junction bases: 6. CDR3 DNA: TGTGCCAGCAGTTGGGACCGGGACAGGGCCTACGAGCAGTACTTC. It encodes CASSWDRDRAYEQYF.

This rearrangement joins TRBV11-2 to TRBJ2-7, with D unresolved. The CDR3 covers 13 residues. V was pared by 1 base and J by 3 bases, with 7 bases between. Germline CDR1 SGHAT, CDR2 FQNNGV. The CDR3 nucleotides read TGTGCCAGCAGCTTAGGCACTCGCTACGAGCAGTACTTC. It translates to CASSLGTRYEQYF.

This clone has just a few counts. The chain recombines TRBV4-2 with TRBJ2-7, with D perhaps TRBD2 (6 bases). Germline V CDR1 and CDR2: LGHNA, YNFKEQ. V lost 1 base and J lost 7, with 8 bases in between. The CDR3 has 12 amino acids. The CDR3 nucleotides are TGTGCCAGCAGCCAAGGGGCGGGGGAGCAGTACTTC. Translation: CASSQGAGEQYF.

V and J are TRBV9 and TRBJ1-2, with 7 bases aligning to TRBD1. Germline V gives CDR1 SGDLS, CDR2 YYNGEE. J was trimmed by 5 bases and V by 3 bases; bases with no gene match: 13. The CDR3 is 16 residues long. This CDR3 is CASSALIPGTEYGYTF. CDR3 DNA: TGTGCCAGCAGCGCCCTTATCCCCGGGACAGAGTATGGCTACACCTTC.

The J gene is TRBJ2-7, the V gene TRBV5-1; maybe TRBD1 (5 bases). This CDR3 contains 15 residues. Trimming took 1 base from V and 0 from J, leaving 11 bases between them. The germline gives CDR1 SGHRS, CDR2 YFSETQ. The CDR3, as DNA: TGCGCCAGCAGCTTGTGGCAGGGCGCCTCCTACGAGCAGTACTTC. It codes for CASSLWQGASYEQYF.

The chain recombines TRBV6-6 with TRBJ1-2; 7 nucleotides agree with TRBD1. With 6 bases clipped from V and 3 bases from J, the junction kept 7 bases outside the gene matches. Germline assignment: CDR1 MNHNY and CDR2 SVGAGI (reference sequence). This CDR3 contains 14 residues. The CDR3, as DNA: TGTGCCAGCAGCTTACCCGGGACAGACTATGGCTACACCTTC. It is translated as CASSLPGTDYGYTF.

V and J are TRBV6-6 and TRBJ2-5, with 11 bases identical to TRBD2. Germline CDR1 and CDR2: MNHNY and SVGAGI (reference sequence). V shed 6 bases, J shed 0 bases, and the junction held 6 bases outside the gene matches. CDR3 size: 16 residues. CDR3 protein: CASRRTTSGNQETQYF. In nucleotides, the CDR3 is TGTGCCAGCAGACGAACGACTAGCGGGAACCAAGAGACCCAGTACTTC.

The V and J genes are TRBV2 and TRBJ1-5; 9 bases fit TRBD1. The CDR3 runs to 14 residues. In germline, CDR1 is SNHLY, CDR2 FYNNEI. The V and J ends lost 7 bases and 7 bases, in that order; junction bases with no gene match: 8. The CDR3 spells CASTTGGTGQPQHF. CDR3 coding DNA: TGTGCCAGCACGACGGGGGGGACAGGGCAGCCCCAGCATTTT.

In its sample, this clone was seen a few times. This sequence joins TRBV30 and TRBJ1-1; D perhaps matches TRBD1 (5 bases). With 0 bases removed from V and 7 bases from J, the gap between germline ends came to 15 bases. The CDR3 extends over 14 amino acids. The germline V gene encodes CDR1 GTSNPN and CDR2 SVGIG (reference sequence). The CDR3 DNA sequence: TGTGCCTGGAGTGTAGGGTCAGGGTCGCATGAAGCTTTCTTT. This gives the protein CAWSVGSGSHEAFF.

This chain joins TRBV29-1 and TRBJ2-7, with 7 bases that match TRBD1. The CDR3 loop spans 14 amino acids. J was trimmed by 3 bases and V by 6 bases; bases with no gene match: 11. CDR1 is SQVTM and CDR2 is ANQGSEA in the germline V gene. CDR3 DNA sequence: TGCAGCGTCCCGACAGGGTCTTCCTACTACGAGCAGTACTTC. This gives the protein CSVPTGSSYYEQYF.

This sequence joins TRBV5-8 and TRBJ2-7; tentatively, D is TRBD2 (6 bases). The CDR3 is made up of 14 amino acids. The V and J ends lost 1 base and 2 bases respectively, with 10 bases between them. CDR1 is SGHTS and CDR2 is YDEGEE in the germline V gene. CDR3 DNA sequence: TGTGCCAGCAGCTTGTGGTGGGGGGCCTACGAGCAGTACTTC. Its protein product is CASSLWWGAYEQYF.

This clone was observed once. The CDR3 DNA sequence: TGTGCCAGCAGTGAAGTTACCGGGAGCTCCTACGAGCAGTACTTC. Residues: CASSEVTGSSYEQYF. This chain connects TRBV6-1 to TRBJ2-7; D possibly corresponds to TRBD2 (6 bases). Trimming shortened V by 1 base and J by 0 bases, and 10 bases separated the two germline ends. The CDR3 loop spans 15 amino acids. Per the germline V gene, CDR1 is MNHNS and CDR2 is SASEGT.

This clone occurred once. The rearrangement joins TRBV19 to TRBJ2-2; D gene ambiguous. This CDR3 region has 11 residues. In germline, CDR1 is LNHDA, CDR2 SQIVND (reference sequence). V shed 6 bases and J shed 5 bases, with 4 bases lying between them. The CDR3 DNA follows: TGTGCCAGTAGCTCGACCGGGGAGCTGTTTTTT. Protein sequence: CASSSTGELFF. Using reference TRBV19 and TRBJ2-2 for the parts outside the CDR3, the full variable domain is DGGITQSPKYLFRKEGQNVTLSCEQNLNHDAMYWYRQDPGQGLRLIYYSQIVNDFQKGDIAEGYSVSREKKESFPLTVTSAQKNPTAFYLCASSSTGELFFGEGSRLTVL.

In this sample, this clone turned up once. This sequence joins TRBV9 and TRBJ1-3; D remains ambiguous. Trimming removed 0 bases from V and 0 bases from J, with 13 bases in between. CDR1 is SGDLS and CDR2 is YYNGEE in the germline V gene. This CDR3 spans 17 amino acids. CDR3 loop: CASSVAAVQSSGNTIYF. The CDR3 DNA follows: TGTGCCAGCAGCGTAGCGGCTGTACAGAGCTCTGGAAACACCATATATTTT.

J is TRBJ2-5 and V is TRBV19; D may be TRBD1 (7 bases). The CDR3 consists of 15 residues. The germline V and J ends were trimmed by 3 bases and 1 base, with 12 bases remaining between them. The germline V gene encodes CDR1 LNHDA and CDR2 SQIVND (reference sequence). DNA for the CDR3: TGTGCCAGTAGTATGGCCAGGGGGGTCCAAGAGACCCAGTACTTC. Its translation is CASSMARGVQETQYF.

The chain carries TRBV4-3 and TRBJ2-7; D perhaps matches TRBD1 (5 bases). CDR1 is LGHNA, CDR2 YSLEER, per germline. Trimming removed 0 bases from V and 7 bases from J, with 10 bases in between. The CDR3 extends over 13 amino acids. CDR3 region: CASSQDPQGEQYF. The CDR3 DNA follows: TGCGCCAGCAGCCAAGACCCGCAGGGAGAGCAGTACTTC.